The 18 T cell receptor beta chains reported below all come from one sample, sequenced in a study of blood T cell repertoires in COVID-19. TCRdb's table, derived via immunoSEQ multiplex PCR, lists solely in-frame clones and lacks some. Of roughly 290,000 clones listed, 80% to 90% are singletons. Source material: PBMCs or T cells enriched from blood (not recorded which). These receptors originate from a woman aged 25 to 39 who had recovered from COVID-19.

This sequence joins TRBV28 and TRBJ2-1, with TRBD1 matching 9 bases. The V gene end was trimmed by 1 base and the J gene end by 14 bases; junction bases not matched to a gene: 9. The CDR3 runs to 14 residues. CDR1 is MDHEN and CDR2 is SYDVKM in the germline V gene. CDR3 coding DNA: TGTGCCAGCAGTTTATTTGGGGGGGGACAGGGCAAGTTCTTC. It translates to CASSLFGGGQGKFF.

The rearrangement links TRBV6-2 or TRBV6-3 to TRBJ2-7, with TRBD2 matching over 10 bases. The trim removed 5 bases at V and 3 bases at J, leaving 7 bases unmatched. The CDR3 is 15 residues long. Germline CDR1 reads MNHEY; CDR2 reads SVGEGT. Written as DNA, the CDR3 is TGTGCCAGCAGTGACACTAGCGGGAAGTTCTACGAGCAGTACTTC. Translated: CASSDTSGKFYEQYF.

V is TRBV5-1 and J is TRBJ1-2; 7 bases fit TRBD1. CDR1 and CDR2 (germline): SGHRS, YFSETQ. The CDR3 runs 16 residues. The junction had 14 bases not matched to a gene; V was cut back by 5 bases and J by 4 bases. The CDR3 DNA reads TGCGCCAGCAGTTCGAGGGAGACAGGGCTCGTCTATGGCTACACCTTC. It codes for CASSSRETGLVYGYTF. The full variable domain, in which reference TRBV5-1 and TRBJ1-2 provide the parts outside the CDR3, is KAGVTQTPRYLIKTRGQQVTLSCSPISGHRSVSWYQQTPGQGLQFLFEYFSETQRNKGNFPGRFSGRQFSNSRSEMNVSTLELGDSALYLCASSSRETGLVYGYTFGSGTRLTVV.

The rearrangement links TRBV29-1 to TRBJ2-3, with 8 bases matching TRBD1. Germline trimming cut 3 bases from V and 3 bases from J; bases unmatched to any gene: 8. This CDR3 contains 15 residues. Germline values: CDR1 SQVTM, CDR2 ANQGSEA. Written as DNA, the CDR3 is TGCAGCGTTGACCTGGGGACAGGTTTGACAGATACGCAGTATTTT. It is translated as CSVDLGTGLTDTQYF.

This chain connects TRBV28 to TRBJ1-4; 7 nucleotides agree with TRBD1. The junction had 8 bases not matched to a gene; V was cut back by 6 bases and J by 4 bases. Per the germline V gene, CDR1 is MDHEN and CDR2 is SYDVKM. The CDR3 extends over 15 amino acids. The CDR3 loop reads CASSRGQRINEKLFF. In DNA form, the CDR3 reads TGTGCCAGCAGCCGGGGACAGCGGATTAATGAAAAACTGTTTTTT. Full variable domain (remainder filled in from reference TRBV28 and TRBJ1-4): DVKVTQSSRYLVKRTGEKVFLECVQDMDHENMFWYRQDPGLGLRLIYFSYDVKMKEKGDIPEGYSVSREKKERFSLILESASTNQTSMYLCASSRGQRINEKLFFGSGTQLSVL.

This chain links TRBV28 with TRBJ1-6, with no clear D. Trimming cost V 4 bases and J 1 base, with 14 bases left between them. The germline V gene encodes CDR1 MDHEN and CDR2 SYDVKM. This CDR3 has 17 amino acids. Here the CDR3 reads CASSSTPEPSYNSPLHF. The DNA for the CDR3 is TGTGCCAGCAGTTCGACACCCGAACCTTCCTATAATTCACCCCTCCACTTT.

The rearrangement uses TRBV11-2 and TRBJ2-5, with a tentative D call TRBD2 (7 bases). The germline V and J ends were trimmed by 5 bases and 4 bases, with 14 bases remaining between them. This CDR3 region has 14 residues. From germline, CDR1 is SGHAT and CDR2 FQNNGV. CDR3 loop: CASSVGGGRETQYF. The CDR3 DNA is TGTGCCAGCAGCGTGGGGGGGGGCCGAGAGACCCAGTACTTC.

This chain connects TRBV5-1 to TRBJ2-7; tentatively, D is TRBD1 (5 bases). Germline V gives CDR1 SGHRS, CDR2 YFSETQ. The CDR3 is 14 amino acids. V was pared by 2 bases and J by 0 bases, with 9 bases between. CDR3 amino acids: CASSFLDSSYEQYF. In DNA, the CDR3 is TGCGCCAGCAGCTTCCTCGACAGCTCCTACGAGCAGTACTTC. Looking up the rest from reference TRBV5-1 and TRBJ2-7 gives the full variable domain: KAGVTQTPRYLIKTRGQQVTLSCSPISGHRSVSWYQQTPGQGLQFLFEYFSETQRNKGNFPGRFSGRQFSNSRSEMNVSTLELGDSALYLCASSFLDSSYEQYFGPGTRLTVT.

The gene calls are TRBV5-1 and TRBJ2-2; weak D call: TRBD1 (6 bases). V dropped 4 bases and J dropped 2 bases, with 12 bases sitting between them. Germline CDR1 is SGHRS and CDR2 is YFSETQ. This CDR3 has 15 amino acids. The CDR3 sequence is CASSRTQGNTGELFF. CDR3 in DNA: TGCGCCAGCAGCCGAACACAGGGTAACACCGGGGAGCTGTTTTTT.

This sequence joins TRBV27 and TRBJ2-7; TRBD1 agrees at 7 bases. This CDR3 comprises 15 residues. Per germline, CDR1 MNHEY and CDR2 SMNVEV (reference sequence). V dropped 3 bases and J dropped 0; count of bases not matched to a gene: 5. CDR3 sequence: CASSFRDRSSYEQYF. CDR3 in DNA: TGTGCCAGCAGTTTTAGGGACAGAAGCTCCTACGAGCAGTACTTC.

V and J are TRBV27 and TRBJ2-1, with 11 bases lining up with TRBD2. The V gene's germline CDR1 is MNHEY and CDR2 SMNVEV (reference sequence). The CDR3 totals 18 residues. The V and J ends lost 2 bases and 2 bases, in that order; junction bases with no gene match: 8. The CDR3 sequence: CASSLTSGRSLPYNEQFF. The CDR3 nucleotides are TGTGCCAGCAGTTTAACTAGCGGGAGATCCCTACCCTACAATGAGCAGTTCTTC.

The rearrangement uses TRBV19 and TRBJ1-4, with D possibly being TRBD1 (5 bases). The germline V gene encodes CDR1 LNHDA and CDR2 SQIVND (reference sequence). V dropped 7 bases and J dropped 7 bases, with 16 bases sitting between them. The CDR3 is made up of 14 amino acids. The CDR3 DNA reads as TGTGCCAGTACCCACTCAGGGCCGAGTGAAAAACTGTTTTTT. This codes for CASTHSGPSEKLFF.

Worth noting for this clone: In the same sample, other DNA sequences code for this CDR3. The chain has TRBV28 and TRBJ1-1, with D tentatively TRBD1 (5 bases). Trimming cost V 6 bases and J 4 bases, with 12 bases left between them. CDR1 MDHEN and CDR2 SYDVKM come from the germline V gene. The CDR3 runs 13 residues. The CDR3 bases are TGTGCCAGCAGCCTAACGGGGGGCACTGAAGCTTTCTTT. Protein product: CASSLTGGTEAFF.

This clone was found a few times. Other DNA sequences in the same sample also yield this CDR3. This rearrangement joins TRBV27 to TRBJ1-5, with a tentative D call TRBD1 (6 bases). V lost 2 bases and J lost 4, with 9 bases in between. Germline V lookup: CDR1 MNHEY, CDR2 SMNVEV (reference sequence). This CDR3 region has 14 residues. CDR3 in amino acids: CASSLGQGNQPQHF. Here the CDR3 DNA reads TGTGCCAGCAGTTTAGGGCAGGGGAATCAGCCCCAGCATTTT.

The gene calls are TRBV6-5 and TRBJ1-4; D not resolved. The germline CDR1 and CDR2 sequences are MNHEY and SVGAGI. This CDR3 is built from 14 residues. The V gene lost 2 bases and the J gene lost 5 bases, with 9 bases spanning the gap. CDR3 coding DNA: TGTGCCAGCAGTTACCCGGCGGGGAATGAAAAACTGTTTTTT. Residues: CASSYPAGNEKLFF.

CDR3 protein: CASSGDRGYGYTF. The CDR3 DNA reads as TGTGCCAGCAGTGGGGACAGGGGCTATGGCTACACCTTC. The genes are TRBV2 and TRBJ1-2; 10 nucleotides align to TRBD1. The CDR3 length is 13 residues. The ends lost 4 bases at V and 4 bases at J; junction bases unmatched: 0. From germline, CDR1 is SNHLY and CDR2 FYNNEI.

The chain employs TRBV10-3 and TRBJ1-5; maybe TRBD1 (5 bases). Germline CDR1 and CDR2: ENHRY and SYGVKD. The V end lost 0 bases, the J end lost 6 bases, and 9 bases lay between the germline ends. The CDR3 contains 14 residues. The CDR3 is CAISESPGPQPQHF. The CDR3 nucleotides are TGTGCCATCAGTGAGTCCCCAGGGCCTCAGCCCCAGCATTTT.

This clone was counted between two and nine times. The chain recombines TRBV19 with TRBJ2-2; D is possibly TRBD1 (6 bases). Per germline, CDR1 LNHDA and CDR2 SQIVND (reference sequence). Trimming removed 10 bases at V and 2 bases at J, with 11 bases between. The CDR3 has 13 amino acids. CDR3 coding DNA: TGTGCCACAAGACAGGATAACACCGGGGAGCTGTTTTTT. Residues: CATRQDNTGELFF.